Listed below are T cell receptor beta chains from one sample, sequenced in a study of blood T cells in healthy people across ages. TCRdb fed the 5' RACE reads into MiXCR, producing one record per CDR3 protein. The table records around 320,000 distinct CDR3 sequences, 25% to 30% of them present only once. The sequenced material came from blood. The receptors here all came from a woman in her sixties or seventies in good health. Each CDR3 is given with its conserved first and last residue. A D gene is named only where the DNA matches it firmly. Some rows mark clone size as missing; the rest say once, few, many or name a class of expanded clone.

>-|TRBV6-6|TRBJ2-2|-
TGTGCCAGCAGTTTCCCCAGCGGGCACACCGGGGAGCTGTTTTTT
CASSFPSGHTGELFF
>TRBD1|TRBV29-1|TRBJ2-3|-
TGCAGCGTCGCCGGGACAGGGGGCATGGATACGCAGTATTTT
CSVAGTGGMDTQYF
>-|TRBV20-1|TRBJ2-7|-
TGCAGTGCTAGTTATGGGAAGGGGTTCGAGCAGTACTTC
CSASYGKGFEQYF
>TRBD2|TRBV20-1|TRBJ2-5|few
TGCAGTGCATGGACTAGCGCAACGAAGACCCAGTACTTC
CSAWTSATKTQYF
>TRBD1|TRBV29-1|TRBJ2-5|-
TGCAGCGTGGGACAGCAAGAGACCCAGCACTTC
CSVGQQETQHF
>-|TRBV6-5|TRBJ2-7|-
TGTGCCAGCAGTTACACCGGGCGGGAGCAGTACTTC
CASSYTGREQYF
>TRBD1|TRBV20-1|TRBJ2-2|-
TGCAGTGCTAGAACTTCCCCCGGGACAGCGAACACCGGGGAGCTGTTTTTT
CSARTSPGTANTGELFF
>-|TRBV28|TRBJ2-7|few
TGTGCCAGCAGTACCGGGGCTAGCGCGTCCTACGAGCAGTACTTC
CASSTGASASYEQYF
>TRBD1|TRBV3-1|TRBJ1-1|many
TGTGCCAGCAGCCAAGATCTAGGACAGGTGAACACTGAAGCTTTCTTT
CASSQDLGQVNTEAFF
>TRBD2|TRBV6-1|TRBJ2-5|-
TGTGCCAGCAGCGTCGGGGGGAGCAAGGAGACCCAGTACTTC
CASSVGGSKETQYF
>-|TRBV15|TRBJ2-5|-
TGTGCCACCAGCAGAGATGGGGGGAGGTCAGAGACCCAGTACTTC
CATSRDGGRSETQYF
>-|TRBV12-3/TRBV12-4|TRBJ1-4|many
TGTGCCAGCAGTTTAGGAGGTCTGGGTGAAAAACTGTTTTTT
CASSLGGLGEKLFF
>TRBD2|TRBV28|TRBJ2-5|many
TGTGCCAGCAGTTTCGGACTAGCGGGAGGAAGGGGGTACCAAGAGACCCAGTACTTC
CASSFGLAGGRGYQETQYF
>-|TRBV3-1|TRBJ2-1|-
TGTGCCAGCAGCCAATACCCCCGAGCGCTGAGGAATGAGCAGTTCTTC
CASSQYPRALRNEQFF
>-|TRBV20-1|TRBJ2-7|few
TGCAGGGCTAGAGTTGGTAGCATAAGCTCCTACGAGCAGTACTTC
CRARVGSISSYEQYF
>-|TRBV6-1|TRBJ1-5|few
TGTGCCAGCAGTCAAGGACCAAGCAATCAGCCCCAGCATTTT
CASSQGPSNQPQHF
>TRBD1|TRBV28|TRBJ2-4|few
TGTGCCAGCAGTTTATCCAGGACAGGGTTCAAACGAGCCAAAAACATTCAGTACTTC
CASSLSRTGFKRAKNIQYF
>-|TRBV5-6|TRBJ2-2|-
TGTGCCAGCAGCTACGGACAGTATTACACTGGGGAGCTGTTTTTT
CASSYGQYYTGELFF
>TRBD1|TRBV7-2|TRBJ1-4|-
TGTGCCAGCAGCCCAGGACAGGGATCGGTAGAAAAACTGTTTTTT
CASSPGQGSVEKLFF
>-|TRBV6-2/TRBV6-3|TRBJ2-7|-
TGTGCCAGCCTAAACTACGAGCAGTACTTC
CASLNYEQYF
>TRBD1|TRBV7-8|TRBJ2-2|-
TGTGCCAGCAGCCCCCGGGACAGGTCGACCGGGGAGCTGTTTTTT
CASSPRDRSTGELFF
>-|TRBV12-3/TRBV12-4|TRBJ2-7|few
TGTGCCAGCAGTAAGAACAGGTTGGGGTCCTACGAGCAGTACTTC
CASSKNRLGSYEQYF
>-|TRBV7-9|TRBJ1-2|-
TGTGCCAGCAGCTTAGAAACCCGGTATGGCTACACCTTC
CASSLETRYGYTF
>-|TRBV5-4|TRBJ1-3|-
TGTGCCAGCAGCTTCTACGGCTCCTCTGGAAACACCATATATTTT
CASSFYGSSGNTIYF
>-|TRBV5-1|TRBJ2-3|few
TGCGCCAGCAGCTTGGCCTCAGGGGTTGGAGATACGCAGTATTTT
CASSLASGVGDTQYF
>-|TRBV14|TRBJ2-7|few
TGTGCCAGCAGCCGAAGCAAAAGCTACGAGCAGTACTTC
CASSRSKSYEQYF
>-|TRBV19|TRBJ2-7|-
TGTGCCAGTAGTATAGGGACTTTCACCTACGAGCAGTACTTC
CASSIGTFTYEQYF
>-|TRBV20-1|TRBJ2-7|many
TGCAGTGCTGCGGGGCCATCTACGCAGCAGTACTTC
CSAAGPSTQQYF
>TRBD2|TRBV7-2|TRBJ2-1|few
TGTGCCAGCAGCTTAGGTCATGGCGGGAGGGCCGGGGGGAATGAGCAGTTCTTC
CASSLGHGGRAGGNEQFF
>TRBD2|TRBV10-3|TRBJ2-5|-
TGTGCCATCAGTGACGGGACTAGGGAGACCCAGTACTTC
CAISDGTRETQYF
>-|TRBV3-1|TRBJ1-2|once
TGTGCCAGCAGCCAAGATAATGCCCCTGGCTACACCTTC
CASSQDNAPGYTF
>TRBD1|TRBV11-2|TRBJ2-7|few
TGTGCCAGCAACCGGGACAGAGCCTACGAGCAGTACTTC
CASNRDRAYEQYF
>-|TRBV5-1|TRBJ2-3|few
TGCGCCAGCAGCGGTTCACTGAGGATAGATACGCAGTATTTT
CASSGSLRIDTQYF
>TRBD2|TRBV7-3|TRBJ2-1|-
TGTGCCAGCAGCTTAAACCCCGCGGCTAGCGGGTACAATGAGCAGTTCTTC
CASSLNPAASGYNEQFF
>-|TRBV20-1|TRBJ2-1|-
TGCAGTGCCCTCAGTTGGGGCGGCTACTACAATGAGCAGTTCTTC
CSALSWGGYYNEQFF
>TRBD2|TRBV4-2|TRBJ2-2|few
TGTGCCAGCAGCCAAGACGGACTAGCGGGGTACACCGGGGAGCTGTTTTTT
CASSQDGLAGYTGELFF
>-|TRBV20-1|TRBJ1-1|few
TGCAGTACAAGCGGGTGGGTGAACACTGAAGCTTTCTTT
CSTSGWVNTEAFF
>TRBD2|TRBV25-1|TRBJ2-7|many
TGTGCCAGCAGTGATCCTAGCGGTTACGAGCAGTACTTC
CASSDPSGYEQYF
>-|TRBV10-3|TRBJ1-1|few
TGTGCCATCCGGAAGGAGGACACTGAAGCTTTCTTT
CAIRKEDTEAFF
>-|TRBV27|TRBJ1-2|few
TGTGCCAGCAGTTTAGAGGCAAGGAGCGGCAGCTATGGCTACACCTTC
CASSLEARSGSYGYTF
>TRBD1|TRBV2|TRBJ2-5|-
TGTGCCAGTCTTAGGGACAGCCAAGAGACCCAGTACTTC
CASLRDSQETQYF
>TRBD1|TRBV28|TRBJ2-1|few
TGTGCCAGCAGTTTAGATATCACGGGACAGGGTACGAATGAGCAGTTCTTC
CASSLDITGQGTNEQFF